The sequence of this T cell receptor beta chain was determined in a study of blood T cell repertoires in COVID-19. Study context: Material from acute and convalescent COVID-19 was sourced from the United States, Italy and Spain. PBMCs, B-cell-depleted T cells, or T cells were the source of the cDNA or gDNA that made up the material.

Original handling: Amplifying reference gene primers gave estimates of nucleated cell counts. Profiled with immunoSEQ multiplex PCR; TCRdb holds only in-frame clones, not every one. That table is the source of V, J and clone size, and D and trimming were worked out from the DNA. This sample has some 260,000 clones, with approximately 86% found just once. Losses at the gene ends were 0 bases for V and 3 bases for J; bases not matched to a gene: 4. Germline V gene sequence: CDR1 SGHNT, CDR2 YYREEE (reference sequence). The length of the CDR3 is 16 residues. The sample comprised peripheral blood. V is TRBV5-4 and J is TRBJ2-1; the match to TRBD2 covers 9 bases. The sequence came from a woman younger than 35 with acute or convalescent COVID-19. The CDR3 DNA reads as TGTGCCAGCAGCTTGGGACTAGCGGATTACTACAATGAGCAGTTCTTC. Its protein is CASSLGLADYYNEQFF.